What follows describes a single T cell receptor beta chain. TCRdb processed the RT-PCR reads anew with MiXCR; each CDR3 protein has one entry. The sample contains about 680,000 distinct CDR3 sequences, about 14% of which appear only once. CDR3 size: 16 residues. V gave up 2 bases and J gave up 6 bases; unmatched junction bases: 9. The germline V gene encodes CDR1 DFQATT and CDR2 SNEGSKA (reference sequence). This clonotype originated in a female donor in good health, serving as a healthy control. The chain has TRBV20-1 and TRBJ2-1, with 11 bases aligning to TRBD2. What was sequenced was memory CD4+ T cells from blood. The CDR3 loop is CSARPGLAVSLNEQFF. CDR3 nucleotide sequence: TGCAGTGCTAGACCGGGACTAGCGGTTTCTCTCAATGAGCAGTTCTTC.